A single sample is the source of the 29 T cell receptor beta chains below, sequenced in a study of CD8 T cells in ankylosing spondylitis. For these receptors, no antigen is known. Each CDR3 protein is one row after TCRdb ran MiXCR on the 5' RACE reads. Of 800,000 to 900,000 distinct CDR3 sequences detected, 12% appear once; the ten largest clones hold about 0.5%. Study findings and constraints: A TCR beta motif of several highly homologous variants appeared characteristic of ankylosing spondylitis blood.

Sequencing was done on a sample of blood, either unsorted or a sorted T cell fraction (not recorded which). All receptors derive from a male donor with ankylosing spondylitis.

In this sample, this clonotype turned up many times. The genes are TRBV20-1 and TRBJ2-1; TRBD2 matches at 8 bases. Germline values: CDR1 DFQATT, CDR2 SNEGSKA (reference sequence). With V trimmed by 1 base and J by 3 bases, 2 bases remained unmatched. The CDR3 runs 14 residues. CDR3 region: CSARGAGDYNEQFF. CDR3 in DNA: TGCAGTGCTAGAGGAGCGGGAGACTACAATGAGCAGTTCTTC.

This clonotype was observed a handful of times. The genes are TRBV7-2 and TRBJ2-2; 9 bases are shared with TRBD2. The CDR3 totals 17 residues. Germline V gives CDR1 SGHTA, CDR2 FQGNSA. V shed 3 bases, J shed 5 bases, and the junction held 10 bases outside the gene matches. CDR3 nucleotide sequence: TGTGCCAGCAGCTTCTACGGGACTAGCTCTCGGACCGGGGAGCTGTTTTTT. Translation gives CASSFYGTSSRTGELFF.

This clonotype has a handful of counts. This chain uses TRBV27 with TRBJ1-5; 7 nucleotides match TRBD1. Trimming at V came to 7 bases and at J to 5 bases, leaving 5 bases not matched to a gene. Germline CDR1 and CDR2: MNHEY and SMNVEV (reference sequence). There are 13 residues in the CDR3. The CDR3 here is CASKMDRYQPQHF. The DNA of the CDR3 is TGTGCCAGCAAAATGGACAGGTATCAGCCCCAGCATTTT.

CDR3 in amino acids: CAISGRTEDDYGYTF. CDR3 nucleotides: TGTGCCATCAGTGGGCGTACAGAGGATGACTATGGCTACACCTTC. The V gene is TRBV10-3, the J gene TRBJ1-2; D not certain. Trimming stripped 4 bases from V and 3 bases from J, with 15 bases between. The CDR3 sequence is 15 residues long. Germline V CDR1 and CDR2: ENHRY, SYGVKD.

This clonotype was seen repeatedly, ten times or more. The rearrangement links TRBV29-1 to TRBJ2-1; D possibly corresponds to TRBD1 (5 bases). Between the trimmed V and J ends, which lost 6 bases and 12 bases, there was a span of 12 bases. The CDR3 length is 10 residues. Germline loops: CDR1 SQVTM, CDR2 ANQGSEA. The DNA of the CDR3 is TGCAGCGTCGGGTCAGGGCTGCAGTTCTTC. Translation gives CSVGSGLQFF.

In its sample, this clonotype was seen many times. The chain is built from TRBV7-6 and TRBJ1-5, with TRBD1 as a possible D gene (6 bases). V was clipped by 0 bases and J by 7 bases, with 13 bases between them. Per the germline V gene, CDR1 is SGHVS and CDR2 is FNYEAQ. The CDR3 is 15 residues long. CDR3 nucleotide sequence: TGTGCCAGCAGCTTAGCTCTGGGGGCCGGGCAGCCCCAGCATTTT. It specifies CASSLALGAGQPQHF.

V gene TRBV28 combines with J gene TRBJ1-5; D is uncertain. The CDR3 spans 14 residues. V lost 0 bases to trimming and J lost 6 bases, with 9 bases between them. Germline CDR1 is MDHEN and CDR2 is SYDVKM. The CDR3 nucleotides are TGTGCCAGCAGTTTATGGGGGAAGACTCAGCCCCAGCATTTT. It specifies CASSLWGKTQPQHF.

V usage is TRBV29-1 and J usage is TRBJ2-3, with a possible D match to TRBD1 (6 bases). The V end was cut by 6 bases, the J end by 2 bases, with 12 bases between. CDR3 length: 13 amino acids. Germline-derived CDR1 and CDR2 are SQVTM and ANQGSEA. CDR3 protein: CSVSGALTDTQYF. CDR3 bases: TGCAGCGTGTCAGGGGCCCTCACAGATACGCAGTATTTT.

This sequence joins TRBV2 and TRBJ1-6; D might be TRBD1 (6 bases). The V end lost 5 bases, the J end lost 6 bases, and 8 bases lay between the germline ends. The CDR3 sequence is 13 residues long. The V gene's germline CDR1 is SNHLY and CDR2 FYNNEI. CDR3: CASSPQGNSPLHF. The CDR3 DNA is TGTGCCAGCAGTCCACAGGGTAATTCACCCCTCCACTTT.

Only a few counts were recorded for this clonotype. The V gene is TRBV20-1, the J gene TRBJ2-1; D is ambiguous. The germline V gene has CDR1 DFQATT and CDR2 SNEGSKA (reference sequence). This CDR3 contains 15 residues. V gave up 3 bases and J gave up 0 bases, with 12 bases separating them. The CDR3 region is CSASVGSVSYNEQFF. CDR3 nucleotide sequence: TGCAGTGCTAGCGTGGGGTCAGTCTCCTACAATGAGCAGTTCTTC.

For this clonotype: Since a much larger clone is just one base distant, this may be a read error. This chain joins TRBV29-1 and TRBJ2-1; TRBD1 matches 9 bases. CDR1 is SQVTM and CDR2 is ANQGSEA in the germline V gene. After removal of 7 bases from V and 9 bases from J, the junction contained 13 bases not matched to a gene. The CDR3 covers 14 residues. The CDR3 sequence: CSAKQGAGRVEQFF. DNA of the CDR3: TGCAGCGCAAAACAGGGGGCCGGTCGCGTTGAGCAGTTCTTC.

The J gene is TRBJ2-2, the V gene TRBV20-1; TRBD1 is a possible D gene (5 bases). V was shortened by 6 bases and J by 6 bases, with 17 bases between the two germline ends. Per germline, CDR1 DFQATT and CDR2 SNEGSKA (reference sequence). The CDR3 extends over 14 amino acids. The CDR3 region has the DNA TGCAGTGCCAGCCGGGCAGGGATCGCCGGGGAGCTGTTTTTT. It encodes CSASRAGIAGELFF.

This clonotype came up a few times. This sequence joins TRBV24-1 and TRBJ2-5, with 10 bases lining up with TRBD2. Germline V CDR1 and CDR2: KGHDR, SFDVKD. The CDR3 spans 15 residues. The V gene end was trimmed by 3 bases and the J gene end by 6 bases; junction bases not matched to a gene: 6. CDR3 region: CATSDPSGSGKTQYF. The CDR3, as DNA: TGTGCCACCAGTGATCCTAGCGGGAGCGGAAAGACCCAGTACTTC.

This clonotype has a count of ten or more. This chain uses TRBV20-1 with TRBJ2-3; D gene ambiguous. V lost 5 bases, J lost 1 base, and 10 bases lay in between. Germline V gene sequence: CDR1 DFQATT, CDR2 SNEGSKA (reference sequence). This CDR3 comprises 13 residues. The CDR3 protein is CSAEVRGTDTQYF. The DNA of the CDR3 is TGCAGTGCTGAGGTGAGAGGCACAGATACGCAGTATTTT.

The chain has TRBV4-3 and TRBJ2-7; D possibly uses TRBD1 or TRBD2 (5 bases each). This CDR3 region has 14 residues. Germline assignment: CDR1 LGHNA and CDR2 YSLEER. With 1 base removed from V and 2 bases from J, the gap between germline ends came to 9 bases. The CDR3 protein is CASSQGRGAYEQYF. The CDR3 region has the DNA TGCGCCAGCAGCCAAGGAAGAGGGGCCTACGAGCAGTACTTC.

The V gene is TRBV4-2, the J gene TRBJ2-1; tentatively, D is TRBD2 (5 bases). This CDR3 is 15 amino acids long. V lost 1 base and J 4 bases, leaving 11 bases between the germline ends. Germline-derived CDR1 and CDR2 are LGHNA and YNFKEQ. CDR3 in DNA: TGTGCCAGCAGCCAAGTGGCTAGCCGATACAATGAGCAGTTCTTC. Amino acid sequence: CASSQVASRYNEQFF.

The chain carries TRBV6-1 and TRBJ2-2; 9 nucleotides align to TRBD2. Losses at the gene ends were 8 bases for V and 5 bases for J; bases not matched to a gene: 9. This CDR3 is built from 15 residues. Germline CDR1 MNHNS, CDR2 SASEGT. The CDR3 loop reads CASGRSGGQTGELFF. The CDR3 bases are TGTGCCAGCGGTCGTAGCGGGGGCCAGACCGGGGAGCTGTTTTTT.

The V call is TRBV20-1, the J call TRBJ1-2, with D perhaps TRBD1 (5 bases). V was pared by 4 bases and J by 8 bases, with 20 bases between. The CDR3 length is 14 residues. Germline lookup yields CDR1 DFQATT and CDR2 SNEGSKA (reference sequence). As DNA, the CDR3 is TGCAGTGCTAACCTACAGGCGCATGCGGGAGGCTACACCTTC. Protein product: CSANLQAHAGGYTF.

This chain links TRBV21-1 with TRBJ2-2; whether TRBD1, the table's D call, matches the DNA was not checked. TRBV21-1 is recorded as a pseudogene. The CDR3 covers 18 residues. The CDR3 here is CASSKARRDRGQGGELFF. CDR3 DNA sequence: TGTGCCAGCAGCAAAGCGCGAAGGGACAGGGGACAGGGCGGGGAGCTGTTTTTT.

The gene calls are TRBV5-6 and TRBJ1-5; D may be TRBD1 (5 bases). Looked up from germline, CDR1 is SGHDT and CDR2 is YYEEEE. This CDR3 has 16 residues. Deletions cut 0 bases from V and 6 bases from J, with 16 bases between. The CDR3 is CASSLGGHSTFQPQHF. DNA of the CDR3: TGTGCCAGCAGCTTGGGGGGCCATAGCACCTTTCAGCCCCAGCATTTT.

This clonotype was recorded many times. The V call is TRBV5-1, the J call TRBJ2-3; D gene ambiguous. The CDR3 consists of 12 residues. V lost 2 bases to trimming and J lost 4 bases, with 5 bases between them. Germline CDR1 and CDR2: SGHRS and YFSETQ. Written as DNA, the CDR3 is TGCGCCAGCAGCTTTCTGGCAGATACGCAGTATTTT. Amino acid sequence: CASSFLADTQYF.

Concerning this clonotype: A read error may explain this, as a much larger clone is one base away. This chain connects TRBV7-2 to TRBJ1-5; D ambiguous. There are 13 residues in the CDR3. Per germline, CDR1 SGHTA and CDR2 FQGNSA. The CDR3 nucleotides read TGTGCCGGCAGCTTAGAAAGAGAGCAGCCCCAGCATTTT. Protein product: CAGSLEREQPQHF.

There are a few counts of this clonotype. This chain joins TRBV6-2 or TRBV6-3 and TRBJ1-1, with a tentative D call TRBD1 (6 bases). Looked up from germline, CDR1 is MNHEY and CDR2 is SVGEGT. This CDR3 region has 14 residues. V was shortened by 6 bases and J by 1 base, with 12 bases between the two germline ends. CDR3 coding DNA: TGTGCCAGCAGGGACCTGACAGGGAACACTGAAGCTTTCTTT. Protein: CASRDLTGNTEAFF.

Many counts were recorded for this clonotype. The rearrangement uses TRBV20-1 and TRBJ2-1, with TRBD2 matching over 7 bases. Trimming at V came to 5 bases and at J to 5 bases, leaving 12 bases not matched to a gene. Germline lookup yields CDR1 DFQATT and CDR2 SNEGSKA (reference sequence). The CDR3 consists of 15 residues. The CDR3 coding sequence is TGCAGTGCTCACCCCGTCCAGCGGGGAAACAATGAGCAGTTCTTC. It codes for CSAHPVQRGNNEQFF.

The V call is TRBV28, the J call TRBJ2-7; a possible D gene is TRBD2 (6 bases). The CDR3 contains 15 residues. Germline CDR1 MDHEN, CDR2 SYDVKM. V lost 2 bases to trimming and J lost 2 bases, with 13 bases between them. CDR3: CASSLAPSETYEQYF. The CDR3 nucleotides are TGTGCCAGCAGTTTAGCCCCTAGCGAGACCTACGAGCAGTACTTC.

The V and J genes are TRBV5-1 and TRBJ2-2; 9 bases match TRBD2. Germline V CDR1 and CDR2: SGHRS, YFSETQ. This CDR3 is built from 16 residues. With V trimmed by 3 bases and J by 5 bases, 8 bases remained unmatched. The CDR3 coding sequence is TGCGCCAGCAGCTCGGGACTAGCTGGGGAGACCGGGGAGCTGTTTTTT. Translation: CASSSGLAGETGELFF.

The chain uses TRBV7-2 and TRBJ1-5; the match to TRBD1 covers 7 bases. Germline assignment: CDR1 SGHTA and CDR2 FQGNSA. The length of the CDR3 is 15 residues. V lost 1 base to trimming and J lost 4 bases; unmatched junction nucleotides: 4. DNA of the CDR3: TGTGCCAGCAGCTTAGTAGGGGGCGTGAATCAGCCCCAGCATTTT. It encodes CASSLVGGVNQPQHF.

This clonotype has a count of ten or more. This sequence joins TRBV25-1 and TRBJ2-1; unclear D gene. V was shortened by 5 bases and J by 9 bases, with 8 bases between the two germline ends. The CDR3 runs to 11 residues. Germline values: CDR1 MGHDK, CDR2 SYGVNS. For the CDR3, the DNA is TGTGCCAGCAGTCCCATGAGTGAGCAGTTCTTC. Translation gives CASSPMSEQFF. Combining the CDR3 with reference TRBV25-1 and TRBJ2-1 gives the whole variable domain EADIYQTPRYLVIGTGKKITLECSQTMGHDKMYWYQQDPGMELHLIHYSYGVNSTEKGDLSSESTVSRIRTEHFPLTLESARPSHTSQYLCASSPMSEQFFGPGTRLTVL.

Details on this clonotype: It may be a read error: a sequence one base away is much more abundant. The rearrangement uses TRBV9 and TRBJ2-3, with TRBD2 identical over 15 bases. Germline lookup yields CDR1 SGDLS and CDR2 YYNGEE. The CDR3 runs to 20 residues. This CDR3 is CTSSVESGTSGGIVTDTQYF. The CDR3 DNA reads TGTACCAGCAGCGTAGAATCCGGGACTAGCGGGGGGATAGTCACAGATACGCAGTATTTT.